The 22 T cell receptor beta chains reported below all come from one sample, sequenced in a study of blood T cell dynamics during melanoma immunotherapy. TCRdb keeps only in-frame clones here, not all; method: immunoSEQ multiplex PCR. The table lists roughly 22,000 clones, roughly nine tenths of them singletons. The time point denotes: pre-treatment baseline. Sequenced material: blood, taken from a patient treated with checkpoint blockade. The receptors derive from a human donor with melanoma.

The genes are TRBV18 and TRBJ2-7, with 7 bases matching TRBD1. The germline gives CDR1 KGHSH, CDR2 LQKENI. The CDR3 sequence is 14 residues long. V was pared by 4 bases and J by 11 bases, with 14 bases of the junction left unmatched. The CDR3 DNA reads as TGTGCCAGCTCACGTACCGGGACAGCCTTTGAGGAGTACTTC. Amino acids: CASSRTGTAFEEYF.

The chain has TRBV7-8 and TRBJ2-5, with unresolved D. The last part of the DNA fits TRBJ2-7 better; the J call may be wrong. Germline CDR1 SGHVS, CDR2 FQNEAQ. The CDR3 runs to 14 residues. This chain's CDR3 is CASIRSLLRDEQYF. The CDR3 DNA sequence: TGTGCCAGCATCAGGTCCCTCCTCCGGGACGAGCAGTACTTC.

This chain links TRBV5-1 with TRBJ2-1, with D tentatively TRBD2 (6 bases). V was pared by 5 bases and J by 3 bases, with 21 bases between. Germline V gene lookup returns CDR1 SGHRS and CDR2 YFSETQ. This CDR3 is built from 17 residues. CDR3 region: CASRLASFGTYYNEQFF. The CDR3 coding sequence is TGCGCCAGCAGGCTGGCGTCTTTCGGGACTTACTACAATGAGCAGTTCTTC.

V and J are TRBV21-1 and TRBJ2-3; the D call of TRBD1 is as the table states it, not checked on the DNA. TRBV21-1 represents a pseudogene. This CDR3 contains 17 residues. CDR3 coding DNA: TGTGCCAGCAGCAAAGCGAGGACAGGGGGACCGACAGATACGCAGTATTTT. Translated: CASSKARTGGPTDTQYF.

The rearrangement links TRBV11-2 to TRBJ1-1; D perhaps matches TRBD1 (6 bases). V was clipped by 2 bases and J by 1 base, with 8 bases between them. The germline gives CDR1 SGHAT, CDR2 FQNNGV. This CDR3 is built from 14 residues. In DNA, the CDR3 is TGTGCCAGCAGCTTACGGGGGGCGAACACTGAAGCTTTCTTT. Amino acid sequence: CASSLRGANTEAFF.

V usage is TRBV7-2 and J usage is TRBJ1-6; D may be TRBD1 (5 bases). The CDR3 has 14 residues. CDR1 and CDR2 (germline): SGHTA, FQGNSA. V gave up 7 bases and J gave up 9 bases, with 16 bases separating them. DNA of the CDR3: TGTGCCAGCAACGACGGGGCCCCAATTTCACCCCTCCACTTT. It specifies CASNDGAPISPLHF.

The chain combines TRBV5-8 with TRBJ2-7; TRBD2 agrees at 8 bases. CDR1 is SGHTS and CDR2 is YDEGEE in the germline V gene. Trimming cost V 1 base and J 2 bases; bases outside gene matches: 5. This CDR3 contains 15 residues. The DNA of the CDR3 is TGTGCCAGCAGCTTGACACCAGCGGGAGCCTACGAGCAGTACTTC. Translation: CASSLTPAGAYEQYF.

This chain links TRBV19 with TRBJ1-6, with 7 bases lining up with TRBD1. V lost 1 base to trimming and J lost 7 bases; unmatched junction nucleotides: 4. CDR1 is LNHDA and CDR2 is SQIVND in the germline V gene (reference sequence). The CDR3 runs to 15 residues. The CDR3 DNA sequence: TGTGCCAGTAGTATAGGAGGGGGCGGCAATTCACCCCTCCACTTT. Encoded protein: CASSIGGGGNSPLHF.

V and J are TRBV9 and TRBJ2-3; 11 bases match TRBD2. This CDR3 has 16 amino acids. The germline gives CDR1 SGDLS, CDR2 YYNGEE. With 3 bases clipped from V and 4 bases from J, the junction kept 7 bases outside the gene matches. Here the CDR3 DNA reads TGTGCCAGCAGCGCCTCTACTAGCGGGAGTTCAGATACGCAGTATTTT. Protein product: CASSASTSGSSDTQYF.

The genes are TRBV6-6 and TRBJ2-1, with TRBD1 matching 8 bases. Germline trimming cut 4 bases from V and 9 bases from J; bases unmatched to any gene: 11. The CDR3 totals 15 residues. Per the germline V gene, CDR1 is MNHNY and CDR2 is SVGAGI (reference sequence). The CDR3 loop reads CASSSSDRVEGEQFF. In nucleotides, the CDR3 is TGTGCCAGCAGTTCCTCGGACAGGGTCGAGGGTGAGCAGTTCTTC.

This clone was counted between two and nine times. The chain has TRBV5-4 and TRBJ2-7; 13 bases are shared with TRBD2. CDR1 SGHNT and CDR2 YYREEE come from the germline V gene (reference sequence). This CDR3 is 15 amino acids long. The J segment lost 12 bases and the V segment lost 2 bases, leaving 11 bases of the junction unmatched. The DNA of the CDR3 is TGTGCCAGCAGCTTCGGGACTAGCGGGATCTCCGGCGCGTACTTC. Translation: CASSFGTSGISGAYF.

This chain uses TRBV10-3 with TRBJ2-1, with D possibly TRBD2 on 5 matching bases. This CDR3 is built from 15 residues. CDR1 and CDR2 from the germline V gene are ENHRY and SYGVKD. V was cut by 1 base and J by 5 bases, with 12 bases left in between. CDR3 bases: TGTGCCATCAGTGAGTATGCGGGTGCCCACAATGAGCAGTTCTTC. Amino acids: CAISEYAGAHNEQFF.

V usage is TRBV7-9 and J usage is TRBJ1-4; perhaps TRBD1 as D (5 bases). The V gene lost 6 bases and the J gene lost 8 bases, with 19 bases spanning the gap. Per the germline V gene, CDR1 is SEHNR and CDR2 is FQNEAQ (reference sequence). CDR3 size: 15 residues. Here the CDR3 DNA reads TGTGCCAGCAGTTCGGGGTCTCCCGGGGGGGAAAAACTGTTTTTT. Translated: CASSSGSPGGEKLFF.

The chain has TRBV27 and TRBJ2-1; D uncertain. The CDR3 sequence is 13 residues long. Between the trimmed V and J ends, which lost 6 bases and 9 bases, there was a span of 15 bases. Germline V gene lookup returns CDR1 MNHEY and CDR2 SMNVEV (reference sequence). The CDR3 sequence: CASSYSRFSEQFF. In nucleotides, the CDR3 is TGTGCCAGCAGCTATTCTAGGTTCAGTGAGCAGTTCTTC.

This clone came up once. This chain links TRBV9 with TRBJ2-3; TRBD2 matches at 8 bases. Germline V gene sequence: CDR1 SGDLS, CDR2 YYNGEE. This CDR3 is built from 16 residues. J lost 3 bases, V lost 0 bases, and 6 bases had no gene match. The CDR3 protein is CASSVDSGRRTDTQYF. DNA of the CDR3: TGTGCCAGCAGCGTAGACAGCGGGAGACGAACAGATACGCAGTATTTT.

The chain recombines TRBV6-5 with TRBJ1-2; D gene uncertain. The CDR3 totals 14 residues. V was trimmed by 6 bases and J by 6 bases, leaving 17 bases between them. Germline CDR1 is MNHEY and CDR2 is SVGAGI. The CDR3 protein is CASSTITVGNGYTF. CDR3 bases: TGTGCCAGCAGCACCATCACGGTGGGGAATGGCTACACCTTC.

J is TRBJ1-3 and V is TRBV7-9, with TRBD1 as a possible D gene (5 bases). Germline V gives CDR1 SEHNR, CDR2 FQNEAQ (reference sequence). Trimming cost V 1 base and J 1 base, with 14 bases left between them. The length of the CDR3 is 17 residues. The CDR3 bases are TGTGCCAGCAGCTTAGGCCAGGGTTATGGATCTGGAAACACCATATATTTT. Translating gives CASSLGQGYGSGNTIYF.

The CDR3 region has the DNA TGCGCCAGCAGCTTGTCCCCGGGGTACAACACTGAAGCTTTCTTT. Translation: CASSLSPGYNTEAFF. The rearrangement uses TRBV5-1 and TRBJ1-1; D remains ambiguous. Trimming left V 1 base short and J 2 bases short, with 12 bases between. This CDR3 has 15 amino acids. Germline CDR1 reads SGHRS; CDR2 reads YFSETQ.

J is TRBJ1-1 and V is TRBV5-5, with D perhaps matching TRBD1 (5 bases). V was trimmed by 2 bases and J by 10 bases, leaving 21 bases between them. The length of the CDR3 is 15 residues. Germline loops: CDR1 SGHKS, CDR2 YYEKEE (reference sequence). CDR3 coding DNA: TGTGCCAGCAGCTTCGTTTTCAGGGAAGGGGTAGGAGCTTTCTTT. This sequence encodes CASSFVFREGVGAFF.

V is TRBV6-5 and J is TRBJ2-7; D is unresolved. Germline V gene sequence: CDR1 MNHEY, CDR2 SVGAGI. The CDR3 has 11 residues. V lost 6 bases, J lost 1 base, and 4 bases lay in between. CDR3 sequence: CASSTSYEQYF. CDR3 nucleotide sequence: TGTGCCAGCAGCACGTCCTACGAGCAGTACTTC.

The rearrangement uses TRBV7-2 and TRBJ2-7; D call uncertain. The V gene lost 1 base and the J gene lost 3 bases, with 10 bases spanning the gap. This CDR3 region has 14 residues. Germline V gives CDR1 SGHTA, CDR2 FQGNSA. The CDR3 DNA is TGTGCCAGCAGCTTAGGGTTAGACCTCTACGAGCAGTACTTC. The encoded protein is CASSLGLDLYEQYF.

This chain uses TRBV29-1 with TRBJ1-1, with D unclear. This CDR3 is 10 amino acids long. Trimming took off 8 bases at V and 4 bases at J, with 8 bases between the two ends. CDR1 SQVTM and CDR2 ANQGSEA come from the germline V gene. CDR3 nucleotide sequence: TGCAGCATGGTGGTCACTGAAGCTTTCTTT. This codes for CSMVVTEAFF.